The TCR beta chain under discussion was sequenced for a study of T cell responses to AZD1222 COVID-19 vaccine. Across the whole study: Second doses at about 4 or about 12 weeks were pooled.

Concerning this clone: The antigen remains unidentified.

The assay was immunoSEQ multiplex PCR, and TCRdb's table has in-frame clones only and misses some. The sample shows about 150,000 clones, around nine tenths of them seen only once. V shed 5 bases and J shed 4 bases, with 12 bases lying between them. Germline-derived CDR1 and CDR2 are MNHEY and SVGEGT. This CDR3 contains 14 residues. Study observations and caveats: Clonal diversity was possibly underestimated, and the donors were mostly white British, with more females. Spike was spanned by vaccine-associated CD4 TCRs, which were dominant at 160-218 and 743-854.

The sample was peripheral blood, taken on day 0 of AZD1222 vaccination. The rearrangement joins TRBV6-2 or TRBV6-3 to TRBJ1-5; D perhaps matches TRBD1 (6 bases). This sequence originates from an adult in good health. CDR3 region: CASSNRQENQPQHF. In DNA form, the CDR3 reads TGTGCCAGCAGTAACCGACAGGAAAATCAGCCCCAGCATTTT.